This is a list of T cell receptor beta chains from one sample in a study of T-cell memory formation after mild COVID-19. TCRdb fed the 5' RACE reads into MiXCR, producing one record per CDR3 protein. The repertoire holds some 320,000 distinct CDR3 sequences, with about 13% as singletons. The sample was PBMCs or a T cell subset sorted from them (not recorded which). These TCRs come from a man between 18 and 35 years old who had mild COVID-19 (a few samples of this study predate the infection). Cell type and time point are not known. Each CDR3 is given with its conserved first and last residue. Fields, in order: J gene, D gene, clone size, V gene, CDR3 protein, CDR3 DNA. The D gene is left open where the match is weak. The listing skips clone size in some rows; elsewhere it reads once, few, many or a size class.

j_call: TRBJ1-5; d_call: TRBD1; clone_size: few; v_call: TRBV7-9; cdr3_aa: CASSMKTGTNQPQHF; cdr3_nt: TGTGCCAGCAGTATGAAGACAGGGACCAATCAGCCCCAGCATTTT
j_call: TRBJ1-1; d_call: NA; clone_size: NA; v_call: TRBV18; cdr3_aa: CASSPVRAEAFF; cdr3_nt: TGTGCCAGCTCACCAGTACGCGCTGAAGCTTTCTTT
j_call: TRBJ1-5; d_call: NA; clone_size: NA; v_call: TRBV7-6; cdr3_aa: CASSSGYYQPQHF; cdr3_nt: TGTGCCAGCAGTTCCGGATATTATCAGCCCCAGCATTTT
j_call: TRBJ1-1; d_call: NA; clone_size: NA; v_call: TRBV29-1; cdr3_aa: CSDGRVNTEAFF; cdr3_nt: TGCAGCGATGGGAGGGTGAACACTGAAGCTTTCTTT
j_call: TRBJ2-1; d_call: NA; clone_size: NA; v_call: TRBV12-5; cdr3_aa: CASGFLGNGEQFF; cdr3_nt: TGTGCTAGTGGTTTTCTAGGGAATGGTGAGCAGTTCTTC
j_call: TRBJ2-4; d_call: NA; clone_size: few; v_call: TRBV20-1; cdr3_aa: CSARETGTPKNIQYF; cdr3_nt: TGCAGTGCTAGGGAAACCGGGACTCCGAAAAACATTCAGTACTTC
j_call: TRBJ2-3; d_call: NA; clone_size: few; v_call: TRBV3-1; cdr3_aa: CASQRVGTDTQYF; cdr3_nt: TGTGCCAGTCAAAGAGTTGGGACAGATACGCAGTATTTT
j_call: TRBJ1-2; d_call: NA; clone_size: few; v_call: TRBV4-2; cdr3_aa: CASSQVDGEGYTF; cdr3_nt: TGTGCCAGCAGCCAAGTCGACGGGGAGGGCTACACCTTC
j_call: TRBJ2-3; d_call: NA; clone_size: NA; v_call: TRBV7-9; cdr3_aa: CASSLALQDTQYF; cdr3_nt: TGTGCCAGCAGCTTAGCGCTTCAAGATACGCAGTATTTT
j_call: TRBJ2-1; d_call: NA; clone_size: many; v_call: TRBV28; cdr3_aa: CASSFLLNEQFF; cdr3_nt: TGTGCCAGCAGTTTCTTGCTCAATGAGCAGTTCTTC
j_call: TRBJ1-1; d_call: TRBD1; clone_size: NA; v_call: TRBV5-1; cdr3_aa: CASSGTGGSEAFF; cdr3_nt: TGCGCCAGCAGCGGAACAGGGGGCTCTGAAGCTTTCTTT
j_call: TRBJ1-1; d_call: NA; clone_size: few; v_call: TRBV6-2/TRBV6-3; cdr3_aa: CASSTPRGGGGTEAFF; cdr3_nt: TGTGCCAGCAGTACCCCCCGAGGGGGAGGAGGTACTGAAGCTTTCTTT
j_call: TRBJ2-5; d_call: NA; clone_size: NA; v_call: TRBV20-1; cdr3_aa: CSAHDAAETQYF; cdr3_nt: TGCAGTGCTCACGACGCGGCAGAGACCCAGTACTTC
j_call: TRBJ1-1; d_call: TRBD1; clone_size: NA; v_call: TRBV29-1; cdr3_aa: CSVSGQPNTEAFF; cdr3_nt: TGCAGCGTCTCGGGACAGCCGAACACTGAAGCTTTCTTT
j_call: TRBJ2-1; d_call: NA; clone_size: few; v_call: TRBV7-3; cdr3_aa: CASSPAPRNEQFF; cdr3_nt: TGTGCCAGCAGCCCCGCCCCCCGCAATGAGCAGTTCTTC
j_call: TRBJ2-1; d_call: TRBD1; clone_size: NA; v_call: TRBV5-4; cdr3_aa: CASSRDSNNEQFF; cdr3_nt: TGTGCCAGCAGCAGGGACAGCAACAATGAGCAGTTCTTC
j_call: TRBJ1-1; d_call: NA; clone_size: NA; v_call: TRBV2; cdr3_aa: CASQENSMNTEAFF; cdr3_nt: TGTGCCAGCCAAGAGAACTCGATGAACACTGAAGCTTTCTTT
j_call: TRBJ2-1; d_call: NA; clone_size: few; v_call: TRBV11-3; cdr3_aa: CASSPVGFNEQFF; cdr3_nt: TGTGCCAGCAGCCCCGTAGGGTTCAATGAGCAGTTCTTC
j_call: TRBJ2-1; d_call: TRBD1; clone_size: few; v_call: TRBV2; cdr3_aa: CASSKTGVDFTEQFF; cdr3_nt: TGTGCCAGCAGTAAGACAGGGGTCGATTTCACTGAGCAGTTCTTC
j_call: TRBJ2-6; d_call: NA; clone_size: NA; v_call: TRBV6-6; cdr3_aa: CASFPRGAGANVLTF; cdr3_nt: TGTGCCAGCTTCCCCAGGGGGGCTGGGGCCAACGTCCTGACTTTC
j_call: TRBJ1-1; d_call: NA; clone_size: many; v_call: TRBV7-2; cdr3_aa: CASSLEGLGVRTEAFF; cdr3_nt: TGTGCCAGCAGCTTAGAGGGCTTAGGCGTCCGCACTGAAGCTTTCTTT
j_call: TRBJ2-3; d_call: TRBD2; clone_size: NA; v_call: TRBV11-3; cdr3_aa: CASSLGLYGDTQYF; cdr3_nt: TGTGCCAGCAGCTTGGGACTATACGGGGATACGCAGTATTTT
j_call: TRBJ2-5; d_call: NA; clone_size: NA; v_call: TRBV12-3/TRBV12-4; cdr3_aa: CASSRDGPQYF; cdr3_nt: TGTGCCAGCAGTCGGGACGGTCCCCAATACTTC
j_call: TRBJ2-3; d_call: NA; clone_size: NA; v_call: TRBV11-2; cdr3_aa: CASSLGVGLGGDTQYF; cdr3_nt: TGTGCCAGCAGCTTGGGGGTTGGGCTTGGAGGAGATACGCAGTATTTT
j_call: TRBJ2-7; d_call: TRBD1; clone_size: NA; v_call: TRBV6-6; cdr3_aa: CASSLNRGPEQYF; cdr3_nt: TGTGCCAGCAGTCTAAACAGGGGTCCCGAGCAGTACTTC
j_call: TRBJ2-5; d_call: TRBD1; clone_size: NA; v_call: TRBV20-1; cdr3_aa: CSADRDGETQYF; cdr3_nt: TGCAGCGCGGACAGGGATGGAGAGACCCAGTACTTC
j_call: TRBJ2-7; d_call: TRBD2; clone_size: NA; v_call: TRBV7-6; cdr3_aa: CASSPRGASSYEQYF; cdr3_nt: TGTGCCAGCAGCCCGCGGGGGGCTAGCTCCTACGAGCAGTACTTC
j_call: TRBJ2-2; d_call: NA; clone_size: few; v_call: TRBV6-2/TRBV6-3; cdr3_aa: CASPSTTSNTGELFF; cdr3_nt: TGTGCCAGTCCGAGTACAACTTCGAACACCGGGGAGCTGTTTTTT
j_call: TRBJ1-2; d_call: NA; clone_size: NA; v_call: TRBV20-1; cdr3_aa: CSARDDIRAGYTF; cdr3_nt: TGCAGTGCTAGAGATGATATCAGGGCTGGCTACACCTTC
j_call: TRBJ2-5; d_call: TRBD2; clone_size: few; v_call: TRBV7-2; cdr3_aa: CASSSPTSGEETQYF; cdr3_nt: TGTGCCAGCAGCTCGCCAACTAGCGGGGAAGAGACCCAGTACTTC
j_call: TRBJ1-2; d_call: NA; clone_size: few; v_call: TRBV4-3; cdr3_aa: CASSRVGTWGYTF; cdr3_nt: TGCGCCAGCAGCCGGGTAGGGACTTGGGGCTACACCTTC
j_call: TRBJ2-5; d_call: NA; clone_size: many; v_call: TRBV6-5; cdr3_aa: CASSYQGRGKTQYF; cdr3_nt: TGTGCCAGCAGTTACCAGGGCAGGGGAAAGACCCAGTACTTC
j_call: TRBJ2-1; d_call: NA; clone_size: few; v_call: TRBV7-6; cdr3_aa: CASRNDNEQFF; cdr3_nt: TGTGCCAGCAGAAACGACAATGAGCAGTTCTTC
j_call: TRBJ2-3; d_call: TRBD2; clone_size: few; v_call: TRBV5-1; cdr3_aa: CASSTGLAGVLSTDTQYF; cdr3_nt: TGCGCCAGCAGCACTGGACTAGCGGGGGTCCTGAGCACAGATACGCAGTATTTT
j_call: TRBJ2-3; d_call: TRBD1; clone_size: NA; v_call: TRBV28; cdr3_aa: CASKETGGLDTQYF; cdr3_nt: TGTGCCAGCAAAGAGACAGGGGGATTAGATACGCAGTATTTT
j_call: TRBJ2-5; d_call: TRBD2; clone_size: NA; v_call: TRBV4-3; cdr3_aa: CASSQQLAGAYQETQYF; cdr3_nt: TGCGCCAGCAGCCAGCAACTAGCGGGGGCGTACCAAGAGACCCAGTACTTC
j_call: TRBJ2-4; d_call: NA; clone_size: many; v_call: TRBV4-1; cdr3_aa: CASSQGQLAKNIQYF; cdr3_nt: TGCGCCAGCAGCCAAGGTCAGCTAGCCAAAAACATTCAGTACTTC
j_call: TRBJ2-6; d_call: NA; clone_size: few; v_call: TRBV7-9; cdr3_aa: CASSPGDTSGANVLTF; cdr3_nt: TGTGCCAGCAGCCCGGGGGACACCTCTGGGGCCAACGTCCTGACTTTC
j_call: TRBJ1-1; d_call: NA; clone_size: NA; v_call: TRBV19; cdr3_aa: CASSIFTNTEAFF; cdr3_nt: TGTGCCAGTAGTATTTTTACGAACACTGAAGCTTTCTTT
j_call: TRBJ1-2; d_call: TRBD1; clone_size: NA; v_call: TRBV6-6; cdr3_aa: CASSPRTGAAYGYTF; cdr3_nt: TGTGCCAGCAGTCCGAGGACAGGGGCAGCCTATGGCTACACCTTC
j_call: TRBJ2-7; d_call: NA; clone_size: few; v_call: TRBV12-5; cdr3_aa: CASGFPWVQGPVHEQYF; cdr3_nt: TGTGCTAGTGGTTTCCCTTGGGTCCAGGGGCCGGTCCACGAGCAGTACTTC